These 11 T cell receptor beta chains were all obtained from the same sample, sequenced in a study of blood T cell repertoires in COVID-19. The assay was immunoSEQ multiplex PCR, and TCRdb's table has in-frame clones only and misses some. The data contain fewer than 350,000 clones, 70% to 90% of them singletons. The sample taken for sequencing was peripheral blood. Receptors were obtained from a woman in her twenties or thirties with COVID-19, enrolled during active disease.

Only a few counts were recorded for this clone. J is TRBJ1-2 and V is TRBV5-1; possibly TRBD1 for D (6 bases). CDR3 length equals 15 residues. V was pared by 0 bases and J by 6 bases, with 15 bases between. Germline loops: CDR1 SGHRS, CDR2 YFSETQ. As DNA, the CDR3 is TGCGCCAGCAGCTTGGCTCTGGGGGCCTGGAATGGCTACACCTTC. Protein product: CASSLALGAWNGYTF. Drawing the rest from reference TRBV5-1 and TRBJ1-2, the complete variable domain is KAGVTQTPRYLIKTRGQQVTLSCSPISGHRSVSWYQQTPGQGLQFLFEYFSETQRNKGNFPGRFSGRQFSNSRSEMNVSTLELGDSALYLCASSLALGAWNGYTFGSGTRLTVV.

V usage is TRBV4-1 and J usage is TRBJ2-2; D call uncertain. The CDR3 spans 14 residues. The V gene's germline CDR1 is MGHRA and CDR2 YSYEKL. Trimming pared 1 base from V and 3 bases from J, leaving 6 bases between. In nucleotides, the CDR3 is TGCGCCAGCAGCCAAGTAGATGACACCGGGGAGCTGTTTTTT. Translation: CASSQVDDTGELFF.

For the CDR3, the DNA is TGTGCCAGCAGGGAGGGCGAGCCCTACACTGAAGCTTTCTTT. It encodes CASREGEPYTEAFF. The V gene is TRBV2, the J gene TRBJ1-1; D uncertain. The germline CDR1 and CDR2 sequences are SNHLY and FYNNEI. The CDR3 has 14 amino acids. V was cut by 6 bases and J by 3 bases, with 14 bases left in between.

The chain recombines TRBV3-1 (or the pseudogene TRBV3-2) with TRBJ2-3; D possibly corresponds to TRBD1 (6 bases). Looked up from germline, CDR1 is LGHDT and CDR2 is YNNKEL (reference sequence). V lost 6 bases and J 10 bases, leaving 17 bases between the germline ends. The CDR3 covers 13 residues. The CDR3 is CASSWGPTGPQYF. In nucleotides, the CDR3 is TGTGCCAGCAGTTGGGGGCCGACGGGGCCGCAGTATTTT.

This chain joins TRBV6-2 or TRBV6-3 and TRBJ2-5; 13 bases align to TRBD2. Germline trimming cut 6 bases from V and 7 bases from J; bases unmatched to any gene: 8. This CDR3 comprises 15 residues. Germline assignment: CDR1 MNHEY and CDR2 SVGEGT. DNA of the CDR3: TGTGCCAGCAGCCAAGGACTAGCGGGGGTAGGGACCCAGTACTTC. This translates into CASSQGLAGVGTQYF.

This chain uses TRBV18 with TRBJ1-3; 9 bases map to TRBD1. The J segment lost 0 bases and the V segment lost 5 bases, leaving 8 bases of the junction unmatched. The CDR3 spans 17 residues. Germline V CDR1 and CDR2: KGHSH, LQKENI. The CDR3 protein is CASSSTGGLGSGNTIYF. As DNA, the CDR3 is TGTGCCAGCTCATCGACAGGGGGTCTAGGCTCTGGAAACACCATATATTTT.

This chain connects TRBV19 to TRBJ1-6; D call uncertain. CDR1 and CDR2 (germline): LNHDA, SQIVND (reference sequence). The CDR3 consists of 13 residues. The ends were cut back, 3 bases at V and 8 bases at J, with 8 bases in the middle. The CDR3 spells CASSIGSDSPLHF. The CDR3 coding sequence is TGTGCCAGTAGTATCGGGAGCGATTCACCCCTCCACTTT.

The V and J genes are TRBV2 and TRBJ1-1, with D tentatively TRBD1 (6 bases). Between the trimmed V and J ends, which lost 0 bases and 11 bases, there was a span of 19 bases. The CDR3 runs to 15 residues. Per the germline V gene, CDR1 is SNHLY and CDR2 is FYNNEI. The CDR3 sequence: CASSEAGGVEKEAFF. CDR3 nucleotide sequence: TGTGCCAGCAGTGAAGCAGGGGGTGTCGAAAAGGAGGCTTTCTTT.

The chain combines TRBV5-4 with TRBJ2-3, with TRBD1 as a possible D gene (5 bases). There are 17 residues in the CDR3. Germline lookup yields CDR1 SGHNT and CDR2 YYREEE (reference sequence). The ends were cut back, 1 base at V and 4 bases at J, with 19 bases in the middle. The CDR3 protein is CASSLTRTGSASDTQYF. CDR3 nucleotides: TGTGCCAGCAGCTTGACTCGCACAGGTTCTGCGTCAGATACGCAGTATTTT. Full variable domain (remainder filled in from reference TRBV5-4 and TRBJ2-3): ETGVTQSPTHLIKTRGQQVTLRCSSQSGHNTVSWYQQALGQGPQFIFQYYREEENGRGNFPPRFSGLQFPNYSSELNVNALELDDSALYLCASSLTRTGSASDTQYFGPGTRLTVL.

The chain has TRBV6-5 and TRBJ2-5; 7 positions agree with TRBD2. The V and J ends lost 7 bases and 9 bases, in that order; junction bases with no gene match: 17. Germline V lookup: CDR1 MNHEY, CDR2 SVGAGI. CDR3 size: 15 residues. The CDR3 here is CASTRRQDLRGAQYF. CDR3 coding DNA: TGTGCCAGCACCAGGAGGCAAGACCTCCGGGGGGCCCAGTACTTC.

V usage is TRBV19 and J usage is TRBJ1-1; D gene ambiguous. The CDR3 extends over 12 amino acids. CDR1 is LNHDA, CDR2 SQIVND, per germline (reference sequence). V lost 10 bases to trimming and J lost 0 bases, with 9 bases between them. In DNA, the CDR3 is TGTGCCAACCCACAGCTGAACACTGAAGCTTTCTTT. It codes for CANPQLNTEAFF.